The clone carrying this T cell receptor beta chain occurred many times. Its antigen remains unidentified. This specimen belongs to a study of molecular identifiers for immune sequencing clone quantification. Making the bulk TCR libraries relied on previously described methods and listed TCR primers. One entry per CDR3 protein, called by TCRdb with MiXCR from the PCR reads. The sample has about 640,000 distinct CDR3 sequences, 15% to 20% seen once. Whole-study results and caveats: Because of identical TCR molecules sharing a barcode, sizes of highly expanded clones could be underestimated.

Germline CDR1 is SGHKS and CDR2 is YYEKEE (reference sequence). The V end lost 4 bases, the J end lost 2 bases, and 12 bases lay between the germline ends. The CDR3 is made up of 14 amino acids. Sample: naive CD8+ T cells from blood, with Jurkat cell RNA spiked in. Subset meaning: FACS-sorted CD8+CD4-CCR7+CD45RA+ naive T cells. V and J are TRBV5-5 and TRBJ1-1, with TRBD1 as a possible D gene (5 bases). The TCR comes from a human donor in good health. Some libraries in this study had Jurkat cell RNA spiked in. CDR3 amino acids: CASSPRQINTEAFF. The CDR3 DNA sequence: TGTGCCAGCAGCCCTCGACAGATTAACACTGAAGCTTTCTTT.